These 11 T cell receptor beta chains came from one sample sequenced in a study of response to subunit inactivated influenza vaccine. A single record per CDR3 protein comes from TCRdb applying MiXCR to the RT-PCR reads. This table holds roughly 700,000 distinct CDR3 sequences, 15% to 17% found once. The source material was PBMCs from blood, sampled 11 to 12 days after vaccination. Receptors originate from a man aged 50-59 years who received an inactivated influenza vaccine.

V gene TRBV6-1 combines with J gene TRBJ1-3; D uncertain. The CDR3 is made up of 14 amino acids. Between the trimmed V and J ends, which lost 3 bases and 0 bases, there was a span of 6 bases. Germline assignment: CDR1 MNHNS and CDR2 SASEGT. CDR3 sequence (DNA): TGTGCCAGCAGTGACAGACGCTCTGGAAACACCATATATTTT. Translation gives CASSDRRSGNTIYF.

V gene TRBV3-1 combines with J gene TRBJ2-7; a weak D match, TRBD2 (5 bases). From germline, CDR1 is LGHDT and CDR2 YNNKEL (reference sequence). Trimming stripped 1 base from V and 3 bases from J, with 28 bases between. The CDR3 has 20 amino acids. The CDR3 is CASSQAISGPFDNRFYEQYF. Written as DNA, the CDR3 is TGTGCCAGCAGCCAAGCGATAAGCGGTCCCTTTGATAACCGATTCTACGAGCAGTACTTC.

This clonotype occurred a few times. The chain is built from TRBV10-2 and TRBJ1-1, with 7 bases that match TRBD1. Looked up from germline, CDR1 is WSHSY and CDR2 is SAAADI. CDR3 length: 11 amino acids. Losses at the gene ends were 6 bases for V and 11 bases for J; bases not matched to a gene: 6. Here the CDR3 DNA reads TGCGCCAGCAGCCGGACAGGAGACGCTTTCTTT. Translation: CASSRTGDAFF.

This clonotype was counted at least ten times. The rearrangement joins TRBV10-3 to TRBJ2-7; no definite D call. The germline CDR1 and CDR2 sequences are ENHRY and SYGVKD. This CDR3 has 15 amino acids. V was trimmed by 0 bases and J by 2 bases, leaving 11 bases between them. The CDR3 spells CAISESVRITYEQYF. The CDR3 DNA is TGTGCCATCAGTGAGTCGGTGAGGATAACCTACGAGCAGTACTTC.

This clonotype showed up many times. This chain uses TRBV5-1 with TRBJ1-5; D ambiguous. CDR3 length equals 15 residues. Trimming cost V 4 bases and J 6 bases, with 17 bases left between them. Germline assignment: CDR1 SGHRS and CDR2 YFSETQ. Written as DNA, the CDR3 is TGCGCCAGCAGCGCGGACGGGAATTGGGCTCAGCCCCAGCATTTT. Protein product: CASSADGNWAQPQHF. The variable domain in full, completed from reference TRBV5-1 and TRBJ1-5, reads KAGVTQTPRYLIKTRGQQVTLSCSPISGHRSVSWYQQTPGQGLQFLFEYFSETQRNKGNFPGRFSGRQFSNSRSEMNVSTLELGDSALYLCASSADGNWAQPQHFGDGTRLSIL.

The chain links TRBV3-1 to TRBJ2-2; TRBD1 matches at 8 bases. Germline CDR1 and CDR2: LGHDT and YNNKEL (reference sequence). Trimming removed 0 bases from V and 3 bases from J; junction bases left unmatched: 6. CDR3 size: 17 residues. CDR3 sequence (DNA): TGTGCCAGCAGCCAAGATCCCGTACAGGGGGACACCGGGGAGCTGTTTTTT. The encoded protein is CASSQDPVQGDTGELFF. Drawing the rest from reference TRBV3-1 and TRBJ2-2, the complete variable domain is DTAVSQTPKYLVTQMGNDKSIKCEQNLGHDTMYWYKQDSKKFLKIMFSYNNKELIINETVPNRFSPKSPDKAHLNLHINSLELGDSAVYFCASSQDPVQGDTGELFFGEGSRLTVL.

This clonotype was counted at least ten times. V and J are TRBV5-1 and TRBJ2-1, with TRBD1 matching over 9 bases. This CDR3 has 15 residues. With 0 bases clipped from V and 4 bases from J, the junction kept 2 bases outside the gene matches. Germline CDR1 reads SGHRS; CDR2 reads YFSETQ. CDR3 region: CASSLGGQGYNEQFF. CDR3 DNA sequence: TGCGCCAGCAGCTTGGGTGGACAGGGGTACAATGAGCAGTTCTTC.

This clonotype was seen a few times. The J gene is TRBJ1-3, the V gene TRBV11-2; the D is unclear. This CDR3 region has 17 residues. CDR1 is SGHAT, CDR2 FQNNGV, per germline. Deletions cut 4 bases from V and 0 bases from J, with 16 bases between. The CDR3 region is CASSYPRQSSSGNTIYF. In DNA form, the CDR3 reads TGTGCCAGCAGCTATCCACGGCAGTCAAGCTCTGGAAACACCATATATTTT. Full variable domain (outside the CDR3, taken from reference TRBV11-2 and TRBJ1-3): EAGVAQSPRYKIIEKRQSVAFWCNPISGHATLYWYQQILGQGPKLLIQFQNNGVVDDSQLPKDRFSAERLKGVDSTLKIQPAKLEDSAVYLCASSYPRQSSSGNTIYFGEGSWLTVV.

The chain joins TRBV20-1 to TRBJ2-3; possibly TRBD1 or TRBD2 for D (5 bases each). The CDR3 extends over 16 amino acids. The V end was cut by 6 bases, the J end by 4 bases, with 23 bases between. Germline CDR1 and CDR2: DFQATT and SNEGSKA (reference sequence). The CDR3 region has the DNA TGCAGTGCGCCCGCGACGGGTAAGGGGAGCCCAGATACGCAGTATTTT. This encodes CSAPATGKGSPDTQYF.

This clonotype occurred a few times. This rearrangement joins TRBV12-3 or TRBV12-4 to TRBJ1-3, with D unclear. The length of the CDR3 is 16 residues. V lost 5 bases, J lost 0 bases, and 14 bases lay in between. The CDR3 sequence: CASSPVGWDSGNTIYF. The DNA for the CDR3 is TGTGCCAGCAGTCCGGTTGGGTGGGACTCTGGAAACACCATATATTTT.

The V call is TRBV6-1, the J call TRBJ2-2; weak D call: TRBD1 (7 bases). CDR1 is MNHNS and CDR2 is SASEGT in the germline V gene. The CDR3 totals 17 residues. V dropped 5 bases and J dropped 6 bases, with 22 bases sitting between them. The CDR3 DNA sequence: TGTGCCAGCAGTAGAAAGGCGGGACAGCCCCTTGCCGGGGAGCTGTTTTTT. This encodes CASSRKAGQPLAGELFF.